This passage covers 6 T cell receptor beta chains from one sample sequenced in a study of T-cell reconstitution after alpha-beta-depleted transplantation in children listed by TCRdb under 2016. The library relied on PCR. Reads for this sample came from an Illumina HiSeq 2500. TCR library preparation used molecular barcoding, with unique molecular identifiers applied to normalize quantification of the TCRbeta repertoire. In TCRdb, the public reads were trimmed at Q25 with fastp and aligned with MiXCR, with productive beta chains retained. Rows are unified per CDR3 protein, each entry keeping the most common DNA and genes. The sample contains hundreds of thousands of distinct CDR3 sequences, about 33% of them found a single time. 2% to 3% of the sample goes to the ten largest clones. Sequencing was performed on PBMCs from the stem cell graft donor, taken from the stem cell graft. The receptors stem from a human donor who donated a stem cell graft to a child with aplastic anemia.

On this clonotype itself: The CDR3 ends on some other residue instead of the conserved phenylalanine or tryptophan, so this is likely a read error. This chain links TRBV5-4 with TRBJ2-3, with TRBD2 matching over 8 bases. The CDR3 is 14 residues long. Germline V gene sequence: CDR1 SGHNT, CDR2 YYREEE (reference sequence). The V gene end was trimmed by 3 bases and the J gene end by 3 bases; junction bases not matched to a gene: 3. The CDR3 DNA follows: TGTGCCAGCAGCTCCAGACTAGCGACAGATACGCAGTATTTG. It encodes CASSSRLATDTQYL.

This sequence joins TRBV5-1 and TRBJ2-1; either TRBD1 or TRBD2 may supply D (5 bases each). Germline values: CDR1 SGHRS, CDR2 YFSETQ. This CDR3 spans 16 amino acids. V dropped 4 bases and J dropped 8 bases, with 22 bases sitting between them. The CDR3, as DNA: TGCGCCAGCAGCCCAGAACGGGGAGCGGTGGGGGATGAGCAGTTCTTC. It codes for CASSPERGAVGDEQFF.

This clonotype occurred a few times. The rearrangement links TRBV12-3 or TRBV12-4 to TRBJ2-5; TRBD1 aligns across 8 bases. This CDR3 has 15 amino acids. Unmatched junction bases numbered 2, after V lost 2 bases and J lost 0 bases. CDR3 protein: CASSLSDRDQETQYF. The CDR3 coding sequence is TGTGCCAGCAGTTTATCGGACAGGGACCAAGAGACCCAGTACTTC.

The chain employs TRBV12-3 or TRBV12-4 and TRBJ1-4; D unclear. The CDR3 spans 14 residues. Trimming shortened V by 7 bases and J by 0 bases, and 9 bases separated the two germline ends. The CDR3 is CASTVLSTNEKLFF. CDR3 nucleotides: TGTGCCAGCACCGTCTTATCAACTAATGAAAAACTGTTTTTT.

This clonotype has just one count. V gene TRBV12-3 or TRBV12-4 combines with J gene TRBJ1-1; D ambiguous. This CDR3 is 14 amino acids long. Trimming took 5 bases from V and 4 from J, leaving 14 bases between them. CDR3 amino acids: CASSPNQPGTEAFF. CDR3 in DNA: TGTGCCAGCAGTCCAAATCAGCCGGGCACTGAAGCTTTCTTT.

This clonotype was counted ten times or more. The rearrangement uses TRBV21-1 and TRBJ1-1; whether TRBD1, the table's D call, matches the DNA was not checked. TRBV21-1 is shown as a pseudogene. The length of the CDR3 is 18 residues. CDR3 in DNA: TGTGCCAGCAGCAAAGGGGATCGGGACAGCCTAAGGGGCACTGAAGCTTTCTTT. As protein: CASSKGDRDSLRGTEAFF.